This T cell receptor (beta chain) was retrieved from a study of blood T cell repertoires in COVID-19. Across the whole study: Some COVID-19 samples were acute and others convalescent; all came from the United States, Italy and Spain. PBMCs, B-cell-depleted T cells, or T cells were the source of the cDNA or gDNA that made up the material.

The protocol was immunoSEQ multiplex PCR, while the TCRdb copy is restricted to in-frame clones and leaves out a portion. The data hold 170,000 or so clones, with less than 90% observed a single time. Deletions cut 2 bases from V and 1 base from J, with 11 bases between. CDR1 and CDR2 from the germline V gene are LGHDT and YNNKEL (reference sequence). CDR3 size: 15 residues. The sample comprised peripheral blood. The chain employs TRBV3-1 (or the pseudogene TRBV3-2) and TRBJ1-2; possibly TRBD1 for D (5 bases). The source of this sequence is a man aged 18 to 30 with active or convalescent COVID-19. The CDR3 spells CASSQIPGGNYGYTF. CDR3 sequence (DNA): TGTGCCAGCAGCCAAATCCCGGGGGGTAACTATGGCTACACCTTC.